These T cell receptor beta chains were read from a single sample in a study of T cell responses to AZD1222 COVID-19 vaccine. This table comes from immunoSEQ multiplex PCR, and its TCRdb copy is limited to in-frame clones, with some not included. This table has under 95,000 clones, roughly 88% appearing once. The sample in question was peripheral blood, obtained 28 days after the second AZD1222 dose. The receptors originated from an adult who received the AZD1222 COVID-19 vaccine. Both conserved end residues are part of each CDR3. Each record gives: V gene, D gene, clone size, J gene, CDR3 DNA, CDR3 protein. D genes are given only for firm matches. Not all rows give a size; the values are once, few, many and, for expanded clones, a class.

TRBV9	.	.	TRBJ1-2	TGTGCCAGCAGCGGCGAAGGAGGGTGGGACTATGGCTACACCTTC	CASSGEGGWDYGYTF
TRBV18	.	.	TRBJ1-5	TGTGCCAGCTCACCACCGGAGGGTCAGGGAACTCATTTT	CASSPPEGQGTHF
TRBV7-2	.	.	TRBJ2-1	TGTGCCAGCAGCTTAGCGTCGCGGGGTCCCCACAATGAGCAGTTCTTC	CASSLASRGPHNEQFF
TRBV5-4	.	once	TRBJ2-4	TGTGCCAGCGGACCCCTTTCGGGGCAAAACATTCAGTACTTC	CASGPLSGQNIQYF
TRBV2	.	.	TRBJ2-7	TGTGCCAGCCGGGACGGAAGCTCCTACGAGCAGTACTTC	CASRDGSSYEQYF
TRBV28	.	.	TRBJ2-5	TGTGCCAGCAGTTTAAACTGGATAGATCGAGAGACCCAGTACTTC	CASSLNWIDRETQYF
TRBV28	.	.	TRBJ1-4	TGTGCCAGCAGTTCCCGGGGTAATGAAAAACTGTTTTTT	CASSSRGNEKLFF
TRBV3-1/TRBV3-2	.	few	TRBJ1-2	TGTGCCAGCAGCCAAGCGTCCTCGGGGAGTGGCTACACCTTC	CASSQASSGSGYTF
TRBV15	.	.	TRBJ2-7	TGTGCCACCAGCAGAGGCCCATACGAGCAGTACTTC	CATSRGPYEQYF
TRBV30	.	.	TRBJ1-5	TGTGCCTGGAGTGTAGGGGACGATCAGCCCCAGCATTTT	CAWSVGDDQPQHF
TRBV28	.	once	TRBJ1-2	TGTGCCAGCAGCCAAGGGGGGTCTGTACGTGGCTACACCTTC	CASSQGGSVRGYTF
TRBV3-1/TRBV3-2	TRBD2	.	TRBJ2-3	TGTGCCAGCAGCCAAGATGGGACTAGCGGGGAAAGCACAGATACGCAGTATTTT	CASSQDGTSGESTDTQYF
TRBV6-2/TRBV6-3	.	.	TRBJ2-7	TGTGCCAGCAGTTACTCAGCAGGGCTCTGGGGCTCCTACGAGCAGTACTTC	CASSYSAGLWGSYEQYF
TRBV19	TRBD2	.	TRBJ2-5	TGTGCCAGCGCGGGGGGCCCCTGGGGAGAGACCCAGTACTTC	CASAGGPWGETQYF
TRBV28	TRBD1	.	TRBJ1-1	TGTGCCAGCAGTTCCGGACAGGGAAACACTGAAGCTTTCTTT	CASSSGQGNTEAFF
TRBV28	.	.	TRBJ2-7	TGTGCCAGCAGTCGGGGACTGTTCCCCTACGAGCAGTACTTC	CASSRGLFPYEQYF
TRBV21-1	.	.	TRBJ2-2	TGTGCCAGCAGCTCCTACACCGGGGAGCTGTTTTTT	CASSSYTGELFF
TRBV7-4	TRBD2	.	TRBJ2-5	TGTGCCAGCAGCTCCGGTGGGCTAGCGGGGGACCAAGAGACCCAGTACTTC	CASSSGGLAGDQETQYF
TRBV10-1	.	.	TRBJ1-4	TGCGCCAGCAGTGAGTCGCATAACCGGGACATCTGGGAAAAACTGTTTTTT	CASSESHNRDIWEKLFF
TRBV10-2	.	.	TRBJ1-1	TGCGCCAGCAGTGAGCACGGCGAAGCTTTCTTT	CASSEHGEAFF
TRBV11-3	.	few	TRBJ2-3	TGTGCCAGCAGCTTAGGCGGGGTTGGAGATACGCAGTATTTT	CASSLGGVGDTQYF
TRBV6-4	.	.	TRBJ2-3	TGTGCCAGCAGTGACACAAGACAGGGCACAGATACGCAGTATTTT	CASSDTRQGTDTQYF
TRBV28	TRBD1	.	TRBJ1-3	TGTGCCAGCAGTCTCCAGGACAGGGCCTCTGGAAACACCATATATTTT	CASSLQDRASGNTIYF
TRBV28	.	.	TRBJ1-6	TGTGCCAGCAGTTTTAACAGGAGGGATTCACCCCTCCACTTT	CASSFNRRDSPLHF
TRBV6-5	.	.	TRBJ1-2	TGTGCCAGCTCCGATTTGGACTACACCTTC	CASSDLDYTF
TRBV6-5	.	.	TRBJ2-1	TGTGCCAGCAATGGGGGGCAGTACAATGAGCAGTTCTTC	CASNGGQYNEQFF
TRBV3-1/TRBV3-2	.	few	TRBJ2-2	TGTGCCAGCAGCCCCTTGGGGGGTCCAACCGGGGAGCTGTTTTTT	CASSPLGGPTGELFF
TRBV5-6	TRBD2	.	TRBJ2-2	TGTGCCAGCAGCTTGGCCACTAGCGGGGTGACCGGGGAGCTGTTTTTT	CASSLATSGVTGELFF
TRBV5-4	.	.	TRBJ2-7	TGTGCCAGCAGCTTGGGGAAGGCGCTTAGCTCCTACGAGCAGTACTTC	CASSLGKALSSYEQYF
TRBV11-3	TRBD2	few	TRBJ2-3	TGTGCCAGCAGCCGACAAGGCGGGGGTCTCACAGATACGCAGTATTTT	CASSRQGGGLTDTQYF
TRBV29-1	TRBD1	.	TRBJ1-1	TGCAGCGTTGGCTCAGGGGGCTTGATTGAAGCTTTCTTT	CSVGSGGLIEAFF
TRBV10-3	.	.	TRBJ2-3	TGTGCCATCAAGGGGGAGGTTCCTACAGATACGCAGTATTTT	CAIKGEVPTDTQYF
TRBV2	TRBD2	.	TRBJ2-5	TGTGCCAGCAAGGGTTCTAGCGGGGGGCACCAAGAGACCCAGTACTTC	CASKGSSGGHQETQYF
TRBV18	TRBD1	.	TRBJ2-5	TGTGCCAGCTCCCTCACAGGGGGCGAAGAGACCCAGTACTTC	CASSLTGGEETQYF
TRBV5-4	TRBD1	.	TRBJ1-1	TGTGCCAGCCCCAACAGGGGGGAGAACACTGAAGCTTTCTTT	CASPNRGENTEAFF
TRBV12-3/TRBV12-4	.	.	TRBJ2-7	TGTGCCAGCAGGGGAACCTCCTACGAGCAGTACTTC	CASRGTSYEQYF
TRBV29-1	TRBD2	.	TRBJ2-2	TGCAGCGTTGGACTAGCGAGGGACACCGGGGAGCTGTTTTTT	CSVGLARDTGELFF
TRBV5-6	.	.	TRBJ2-7	TGTGCCAGCAGCGCGGGACAGTACGAGCAGTACTTC	CASSAGQYEQYF
TRBV28	.	.	TRBJ2-6	TGTGCCAGCAGACGTTCTAACAGGCCATCGGGCTCTGGGGCCAACGTCCTGACTTTC	CASRRSNRPSGSGANVLTF
TRBV5-1	.	.	TRBJ1-1	TGCGCCAGCAGCTTGGACGGACTGGGCACTGAAGCTTTCTTT	CASSLDGLGTEAFF
TRBV5-3	.	once	TRBJ2-7	TGTGCCAGAAGCGACAACTACGAGCAGTACTTC	CARSDNYEQYF
TRBV11-3	.	.	TRBJ2-1	TGTGCCAGCAGCTTAGGCTCAGGGTACAATGAGCAGTTCTTC	CASSLGSGYNEQFF
TRBV6-6	TRBD2	.	TRBJ2-7	TGTGCCAGCAGTTATCCCATAGCGGGGGGGCCGGGCGAGCAGTACTTC	CASSYPIAGGPGEQYF
TRBV2	TRBD1	few	TRBJ2-7	TGTGCCAGCAGCCCGACAGGGGGCGAGCAGTACTTC	CASSPTGGEQYF
TRBV6-2/TRBV6-3	TRBD2	.	TRBJ2-5	TGTGCCAGCAGCTCCCGTAGCGGGGCCAAACAAGAGACCCAGTACTTC	CASSSRSGAKQETQYF
TRBV27	.	.	TRBJ1-6	TGTGCCAGCAGTATGCGCCGGGACCGTTTCACTCATTCACCCCTCCACTTT	CASSMRRDRFTHSPLHF
TRBV7-9	.	.	TRBJ1-1	TGTGCCAGCAGCTTTGGCAAGAACACTGAAGCTTTCTTT	CASSFGKNTEAFF
TRBV15	.	.	TRBJ2-2	TGTGCCACCAGCAGAGTCCTTCCCGGGGAGCTGTTTTTT	CATSRVLPGELFF
TRBV28	TRBD1	once	TRBJ2-7	TGTGCCAGCAGTTTACTGCGACAGGGAGTACCGTACTTC	CASSLLRQGVPYF
TRBV4-2	.	.	TRBJ1-2	TGTGCCAGCAGCCAGGGGTACTATGGCTACACCTTC	CASSQGYYGYTF
TRBV12-3/TRBV12-4	.	.	TRBJ1-2	TGTGCCAGCAGTCCCACAGGGAGCAGCTACACCTTC	CASSPTGSSYTF
TRBV18	.	.	TRBJ1-6	TGTGCCAGCTCAGCGGGACGGCAGGGAGGTTCACCCCTCCACTTT	CASSAGRQGGSPLHF
TRBV12-3/TRBV12-4	.	.	TRBJ2-3	TGTGCCATTGGGGTGGGAGGAGATACGCAGTATTTT	CAIGVGGDTQYF
TRBV7-8	.	.	TRBJ1-4	TGTGCCAGCAGCTTAGGCGTTCGGGATGAAAAACTGTTTTTT	CASSLGVRDEKLFF
TRBV12-5	.	.	TRBJ1-5	TGTGCTAGTTTTACGGGGGGGGCTAGTAGTCGCGGCAATCAGCCCCAGCATTTT	CASFTGGASSRGNQPQHF
TRBV6-5	.	.	TRBJ2-5	TGTGCCAGCAGCGAGGCCCGGGCGGGGACCCAGTACTTC	CASSEARAGTQYF
TRBV5-4	TRBD1	.	TRBJ1-3	TGTGCCAGCAGCGTCCCGGGACAGGGAAACACCATATATTTT	CASSVPGQGNTIYF
TRBV6-5	.	.	TRBJ2-2	TGTGCCAGCAGTTACGGACTGCTGAACACCGGGGAGCTGTTTTTT	CASSYGLLNTGELFF
TRBV7-9	.	.	TRBJ2-2	TGTGCCAGCAGCTTAGCGGGGGCTACCGGGGAGCTGTTTTTT	CASSLAGATGELFF
TRBV28	.	.	TRBJ2-5	TGTGCCAGCAGATTTCCAGGAATAGAGACCCAGTACTTC	CASRFPGIETQYF